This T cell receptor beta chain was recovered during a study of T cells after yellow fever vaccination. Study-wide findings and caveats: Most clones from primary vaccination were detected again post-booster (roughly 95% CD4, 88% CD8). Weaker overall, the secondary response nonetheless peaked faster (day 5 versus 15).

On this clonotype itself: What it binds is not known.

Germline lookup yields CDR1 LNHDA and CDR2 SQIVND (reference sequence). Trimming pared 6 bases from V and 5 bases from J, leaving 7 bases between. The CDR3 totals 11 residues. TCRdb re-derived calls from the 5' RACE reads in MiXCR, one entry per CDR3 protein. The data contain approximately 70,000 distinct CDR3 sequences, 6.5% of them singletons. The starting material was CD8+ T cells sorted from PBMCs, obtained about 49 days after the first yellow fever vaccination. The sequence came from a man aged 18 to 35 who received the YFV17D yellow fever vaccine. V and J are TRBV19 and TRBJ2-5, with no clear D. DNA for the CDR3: TGTGCCAGTAGATTCCGGGAGACCCAGTACTTC. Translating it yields CASRFRETQYF.